This entry describes one TCR beta chain. Its antigen is undetermined. This specimen comes from a study of cytomegalovirus exposure and HLA in healthy donors. Study-wide results and caveats: Reported performance of the classifier showed diagnosis of cytomegalovirus status with high specificity and sensitivity. Later analysis associated a missense DCLRE1C variant with TCR beta V- and J-gene trimming.

The PCR made use of 60 Vbeta and 13 Jbeta primers. Here immunoSEQ multiplex PCR was the method, and the copy in TCRdb shows in-frame clones only, minus some. The data contain fewer than 150,000 clones, around 76% of them singletons. The CDR3 is 19 amino acids. Germline trimming cut 1 base from V and 1 base from J; bases unmatched to any gene: 8. The germline V gene has CDR1 LGHNA and CDR2 YSLEER. The receptor was isolated from a male donor in good health and CMV-seronegative. Sequences were obtained from PBMCs. The chain is built from TRBV4-3 and TRBJ2-6, with 9 bases identical to TRBD1. The CDR3: CASSQVEGTGRSGANVLTF. The DNA for the CDR3 is TGCGCCAGCAGCCAAGTGGAGGGGACAGGGAGATCTGGGGCCAACGTCCTGACTTTC.